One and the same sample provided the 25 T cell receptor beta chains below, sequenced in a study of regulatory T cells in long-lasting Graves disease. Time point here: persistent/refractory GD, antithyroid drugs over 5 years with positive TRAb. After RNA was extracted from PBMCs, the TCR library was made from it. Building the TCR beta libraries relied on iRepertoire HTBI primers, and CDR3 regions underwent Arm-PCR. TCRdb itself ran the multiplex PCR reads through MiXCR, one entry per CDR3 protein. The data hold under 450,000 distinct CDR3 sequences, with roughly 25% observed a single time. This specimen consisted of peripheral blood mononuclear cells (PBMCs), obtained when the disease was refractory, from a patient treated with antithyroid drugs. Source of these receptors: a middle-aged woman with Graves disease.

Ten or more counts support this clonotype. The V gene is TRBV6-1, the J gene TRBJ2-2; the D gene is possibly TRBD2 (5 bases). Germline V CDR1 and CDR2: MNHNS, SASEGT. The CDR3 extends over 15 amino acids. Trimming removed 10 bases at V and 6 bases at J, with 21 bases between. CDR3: CATLRVPDGAGELFF. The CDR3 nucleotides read TGTGCCACCCTACGGGTCCCAGACGGGGCCGGGGAGCTGTTTTTT.

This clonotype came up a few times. The CDR3 bases are TGTGCCACCAACCCCCACGGGGTACATCCACCTGGAAACACCATATATTTT. It specifies CATNPHGVHPPGNTIYF. The genes are TRBV6-1 and TRBJ1-3; D gene ambiguous. V dropped 10 bases and J dropped 2 bases, with 24 bases sitting between them. From germline, CDR1 is MNHNS and CDR2 SASEGT. The CDR3 runs to 17 residues.

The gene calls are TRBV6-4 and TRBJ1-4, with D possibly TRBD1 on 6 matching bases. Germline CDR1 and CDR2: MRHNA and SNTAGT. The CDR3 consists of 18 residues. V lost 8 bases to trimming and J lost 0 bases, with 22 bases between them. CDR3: CASREIQGGVATNEKLFF. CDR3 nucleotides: TGTGCCAGCCGCGAAATACAGGGCGGAGTGGCAACTAATGAAAAACTGTTTTTT.

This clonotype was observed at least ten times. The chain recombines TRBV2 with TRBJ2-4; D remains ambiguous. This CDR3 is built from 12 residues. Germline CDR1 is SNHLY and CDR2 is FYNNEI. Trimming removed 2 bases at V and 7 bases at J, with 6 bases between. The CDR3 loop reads CASSELSNIQYF. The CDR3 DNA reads TGTGCCAGCAGTGAACTGTCGAACATTCAGTACTTC. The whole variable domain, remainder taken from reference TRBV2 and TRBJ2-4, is EPEVTQTPSHQVTQMGQEVILRCVPISNHLYFYWYRQILGQKVEFLVSFYNNEISEKSEIFDDQFSVERPDGSNFTLKIRSTKLEDSAMYFCASSELSNIQYFGAGTRLSVL.

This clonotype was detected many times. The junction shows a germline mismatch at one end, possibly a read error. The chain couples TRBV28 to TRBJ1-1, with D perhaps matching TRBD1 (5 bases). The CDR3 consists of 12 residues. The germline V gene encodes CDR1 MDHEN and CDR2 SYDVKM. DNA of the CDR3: TGCGCCAGCAGCGCAGGGTACACTGAAGCTTTCTTT. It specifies CASSAGYTEAFF.

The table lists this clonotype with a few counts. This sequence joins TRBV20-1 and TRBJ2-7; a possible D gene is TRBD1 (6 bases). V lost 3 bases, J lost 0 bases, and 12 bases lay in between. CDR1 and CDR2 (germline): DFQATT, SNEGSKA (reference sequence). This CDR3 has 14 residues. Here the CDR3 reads CSARGAASSYEQYF. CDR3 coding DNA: TGCAGTGCTAGGGGGGCGGCTAGCTCCTACGAGCAGTACTTC.

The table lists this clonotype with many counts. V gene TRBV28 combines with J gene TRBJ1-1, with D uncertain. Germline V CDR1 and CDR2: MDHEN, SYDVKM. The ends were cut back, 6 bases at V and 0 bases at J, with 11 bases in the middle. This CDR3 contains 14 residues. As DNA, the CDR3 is TGTGCCAGCAGATACAGCAATATGAACACTGAAGCTTTCTTT. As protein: CASRYSNMNTEAFF.

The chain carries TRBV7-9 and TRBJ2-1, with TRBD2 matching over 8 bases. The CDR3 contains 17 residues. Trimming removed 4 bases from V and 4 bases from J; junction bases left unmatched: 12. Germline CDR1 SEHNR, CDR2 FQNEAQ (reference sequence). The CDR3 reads CASSSTSALAVYNEQFF. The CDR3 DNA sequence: TGTGCCAGCAGCTCCACATCCGCACTAGCGGTTTACAATGAGCAGTTCTTC.

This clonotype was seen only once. The CDR3 DNA sequence: TGCGCCAGCAGCCCCGGTTGGGAACGGCCAAGCTCCTACGAGCAGTACTTC. Its protein is CASSPGWERPSSYEQYF. The chain has TRBV5-1 and TRBJ2-7; D ambiguous. The ends were cut back, 4 bases at V and 0 bases at J, with 20 bases in the middle. This CDR3 is 17 amino acids long. Germline CDR1 and CDR2: SGHRS and YFSETQ.

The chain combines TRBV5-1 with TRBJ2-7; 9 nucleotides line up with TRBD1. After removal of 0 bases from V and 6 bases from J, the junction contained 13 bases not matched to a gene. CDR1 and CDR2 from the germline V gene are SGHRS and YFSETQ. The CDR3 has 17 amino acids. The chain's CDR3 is CASSLATGTGPLGEQYF. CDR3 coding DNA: TGCGCCAGCAGCTTGGCCACCGGGACAGGGCCCCTTGGCGAGCAGTACTTC.

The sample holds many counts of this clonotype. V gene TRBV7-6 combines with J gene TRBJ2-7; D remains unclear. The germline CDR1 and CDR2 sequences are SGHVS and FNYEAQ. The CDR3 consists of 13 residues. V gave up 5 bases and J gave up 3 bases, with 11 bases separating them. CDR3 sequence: CASSPDPRYEQYF. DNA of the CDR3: TGTGCCAGCAGCCCTGACCCACGCTACGAGCAGTACTTC.

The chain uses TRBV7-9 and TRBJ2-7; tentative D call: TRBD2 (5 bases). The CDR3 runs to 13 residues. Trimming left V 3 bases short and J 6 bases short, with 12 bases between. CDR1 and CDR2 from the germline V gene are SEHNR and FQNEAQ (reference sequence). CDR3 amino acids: CASSFWTQGEQYF. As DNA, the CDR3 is TGTGCCAGCAGCTTTTGGACTCAAGGCGAGCAGTACTTC.

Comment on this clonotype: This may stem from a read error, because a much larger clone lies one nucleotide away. The CDR3 nucleotides read TGCAGCCACCTTAGGCGGGGGATGTACTATGGCTACACCTTC. Its protein is CSHLRRGMYYGYTF. This chain links TRBV20-1 with TRBJ1-2, with a tentative D call TRBD1 (5 bases). CDR3 size: 14 residues. Germline assignment: CDR1 DFQATT and CDR2 SNEGSKA (reference sequence).

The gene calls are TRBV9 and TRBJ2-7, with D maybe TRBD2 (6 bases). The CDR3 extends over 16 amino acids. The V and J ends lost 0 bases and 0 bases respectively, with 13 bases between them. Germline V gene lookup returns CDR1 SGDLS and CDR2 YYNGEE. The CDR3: CASSVGGGLHSYEQYF. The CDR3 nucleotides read TGTGCCAGCAGCGTAGGGGGAGGCCTTCACTCCTACGAGCAGTACTTC.

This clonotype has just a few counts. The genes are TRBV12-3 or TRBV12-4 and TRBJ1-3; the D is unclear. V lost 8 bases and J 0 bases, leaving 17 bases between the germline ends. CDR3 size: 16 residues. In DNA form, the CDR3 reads TGTGCCAGCGGCCTCACCGGGCGAACCTCTGGAAACACCATATATTTT. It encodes CASGLTGRTSGNTIYF.

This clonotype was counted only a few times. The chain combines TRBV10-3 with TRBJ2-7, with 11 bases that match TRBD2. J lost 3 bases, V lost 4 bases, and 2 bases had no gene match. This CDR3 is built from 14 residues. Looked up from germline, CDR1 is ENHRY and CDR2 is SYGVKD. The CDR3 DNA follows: TGTGCCATCAGTGGACTAGCGGGATACTACGAGCAGTACTTC. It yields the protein CAISGLAGYYEQYF.

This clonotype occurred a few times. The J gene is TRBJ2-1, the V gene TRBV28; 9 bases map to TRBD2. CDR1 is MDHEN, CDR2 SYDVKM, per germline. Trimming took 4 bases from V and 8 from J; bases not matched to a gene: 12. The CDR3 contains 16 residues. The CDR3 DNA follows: TGTGCCAGCAGTTCCACAGGACTAGCGAGGCGGCATGAGCAGTTCTTC. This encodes CASSSTGLARRHEQFF.

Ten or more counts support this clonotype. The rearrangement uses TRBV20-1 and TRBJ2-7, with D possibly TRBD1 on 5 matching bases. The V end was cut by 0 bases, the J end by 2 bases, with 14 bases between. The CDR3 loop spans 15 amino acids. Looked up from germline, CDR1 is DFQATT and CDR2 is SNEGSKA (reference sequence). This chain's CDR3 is CSARDLWTSTYEQYF. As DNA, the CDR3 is TGCAGTGCTAGAGATCTGTGGACATCCACCTACGAGCAGTACTTC.

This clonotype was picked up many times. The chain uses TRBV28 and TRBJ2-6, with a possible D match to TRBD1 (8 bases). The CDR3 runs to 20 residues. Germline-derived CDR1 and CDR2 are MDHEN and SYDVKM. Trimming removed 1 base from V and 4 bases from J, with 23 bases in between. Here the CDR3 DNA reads TGTGCCAGCAGTTTATCCCGGACAGGGAGGGATCTATCCGGGGCCAACGTCCTGACTTTC. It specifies CASSLSRTGRDLSGANVLTF.

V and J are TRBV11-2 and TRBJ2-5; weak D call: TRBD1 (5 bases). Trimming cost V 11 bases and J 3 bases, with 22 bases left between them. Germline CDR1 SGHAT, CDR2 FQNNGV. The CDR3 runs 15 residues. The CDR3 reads CACAHYGAHKETQYF. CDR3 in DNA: TGTGCCTGCGCTCATTATGGGGCACACAAAGAGACCCAGTACTTC.

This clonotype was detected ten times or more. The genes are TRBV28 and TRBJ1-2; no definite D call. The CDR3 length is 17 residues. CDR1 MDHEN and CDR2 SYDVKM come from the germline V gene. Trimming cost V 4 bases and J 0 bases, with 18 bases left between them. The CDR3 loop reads CASSSRELGIANYGYTF. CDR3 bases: TGTGCCAGCAGTTCGAGGGAGTTGGGGATCGCTAACTATGGCTACACCTTC.

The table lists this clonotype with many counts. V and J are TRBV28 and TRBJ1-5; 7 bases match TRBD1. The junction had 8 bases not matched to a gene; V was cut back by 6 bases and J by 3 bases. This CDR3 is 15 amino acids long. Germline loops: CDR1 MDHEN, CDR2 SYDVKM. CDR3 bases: TGTGCCAGCAGCCCCCGCAGGGGGTTCAATCAGCCCCAGCATTTT. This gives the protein CASSPRRGFNQPQHF.

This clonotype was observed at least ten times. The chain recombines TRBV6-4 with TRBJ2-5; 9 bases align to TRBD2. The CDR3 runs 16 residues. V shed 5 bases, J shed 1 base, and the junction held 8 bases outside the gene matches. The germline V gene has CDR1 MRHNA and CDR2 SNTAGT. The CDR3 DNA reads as TGTGCCAGCAGTTACGTGGCGGGAGGGATCCAAGAGACCCAGTACTTC. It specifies CASSYVAGGIQETQYF.

The CDR3 bases are TGTGCCAGTAGTATTCGGACAGGGGGAACCGGGGAGCTGTTTTTT. It specifies CASSIRTGGTGELFF. The chain has TRBV19 and TRBJ2-2, with 10 bases matching TRBD1. CDR1 and CDR2 from the germline V gene are LNHDA and SQIVND (reference sequence). The CDR3 is made up of 15 amino acids. Trimming cost V 3 bases and J 5 bases; bases outside gene matches: 3.

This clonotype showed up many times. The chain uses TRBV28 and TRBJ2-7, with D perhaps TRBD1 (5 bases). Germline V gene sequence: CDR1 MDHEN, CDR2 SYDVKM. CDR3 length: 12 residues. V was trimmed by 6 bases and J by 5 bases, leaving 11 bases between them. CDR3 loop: CASSLTVNEQYF. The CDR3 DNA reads TGTGCCAGCAGCTTGACAGTGAACGAGCAGTACTTC.